This T cell receptor (beta chain) was obtained from a study of control samples from healthy donors and cancer patients. The data were produced by immunoSEQ multiplex PCR, yet TCRdb's version contains in-frame clones alone and is incomplete. The sample records fewer than 45,000 clones, approximately 90% being singletons. The receptor was isolated from a woman in her thirties or forties with head and neck cancer. Sample: PBMCs.

The chain's CDR3 is CASSSAGANTGELFF. The CDR3 DNA reads TGTGCCAGCAGTTCCGCCGGGGCTAACACCGGGGAGCTGTTTTTT. The rearrangement uses TRBV28 and TRBJ2-2; D is tentatively TRBD1 or TRBD2 (5 bases each). Trimming took 4 bases from V and 2 from J, leaving 11 bases between them. Germline V lookup: CDR1 MDHEN, CDR2 SYDVKM. The CDR3 contains 15 residues.